The 17 T cell receptor beta chains reported below all come from one sample, sequenced in a study of blood T cell repertoires in COVID-19. Clones were sequenced by immunoSEQ multiplex PCR, and TCRdb holds only the in-frame ones, with some missing. The data show around 140,000 clones, under 90% seen once. The sequenced sample consisted of PBMCs or T cells enriched from blood (not recorded which). The receptors stem from a man aged 35-49 years with acute COVID-19.

This rearrangement joins TRBV5-1 to TRBJ1-1; 10 bases agree with TRBD1. Germline trimming cut 4 bases from V and 4 bases from J; bases unmatched to any gene: 4. The CDR3 length is 14 residues. From germline, CDR1 is SGHRS and CDR2 YFSETQ. The CDR3 loop reads CASSMTGGGTEAFF. Written as DNA, the CDR3 is TGCGCCAGCAGCATGACAGGGGGCGGCACTGAAGCTTTCTTT.

V gene TRBV28 combines with J gene TRBJ1-1; 8 bases align to TRBD1. The ends lost 2 bases at V and 6 bases at J; junction bases unmatched: 5. Germline assignment: CDR1 MDHEN and CDR2 SYDVKM. This CDR3 is built from 14 residues. CDR3 sequence: CASSLQGAGSEAFF. The CDR3 nucleotides read TGTGCCAGCAGTTTACAGGGGGCAGGTTCTGAAGCTTTCTTT.

The genes are TRBV28 and TRBJ2-1; TRBD2 matches 7 bases. CDR1 and CDR2 from the germline V gene are MDHEN and SYDVKM. This CDR3 has 12 amino acids. V lost 4 bases to trimming and J lost 7 bases; unmatched junction nucleotides: 1. In DNA form, the CDR3 reads TGTGCCAGCAGTTCGGGGGGAAATGAGCAGTTCTTC. It specifies CASSSGGNEQFF.

The chain uses TRBV30 and TRBJ1-6, with 7 bases lining up with TRBD1. Germline V CDR1 and CDR2: GTSNPN, SVGIG (reference sequence). The CDR3 length is 11 residues. Losses at the gene ends were 5 bases for V and 8 bases for J; bases not matched to a gene: 0. The CDR3 is CAWDRDSPLHF. The CDR3 coding sequence is TGTGCCTGGGACAGGGATTCACCCCTCCACTTT.

The chain has TRBV10-3 and TRBJ2-5, with D unclear. CDR1 ENHRY and CDR2 SYGVKD come from the germline V gene. This CDR3 spans 15 amino acids. V shed 0 bases and J shed 2 bases, with 10 bases lying between them. The CDR3 loop is CAISESEMEQETQYF. The CDR3 DNA reads TGTGCCATCAGTGAGTCGGAGATGGAGCAAGAGACCCAGTACTTC.

This clone was observed a single time. The V gene is TRBV2, the J gene TRBJ1-1; D unclear. The CDR3 is 13 amino acids. The germline CDR1 and CDR2 sequences are SNHLY and FYNNEI. Trimming stripped 9 bases from V and 0 bases from J, with 11 bases between. Here the CDR3 DNA reads TGTGCCAGTATACAGAGATTGAACACTGAAGCTTTCTTT. It encodes CASIQRLNTEAFF. The entire variable domain, with the rest obtained from reference TRBV2 and TRBJ1-1, is as follows: EPEVTQTPSHQVTQMGQEVILRCVPISNHLYFYWYRQILGQKVEFLVSFYNNEISEKSEIFDDQFSVERPDGSNFTLKIRSTKLEDSAMYFCASIQRLNTEAFFGQGTRLTVV.

The J gene is TRBJ2-3, the V gene TRBV7-2; 8 positions match TRBD2. CDR3 length: 14 residues. The V gene end was trimmed by 4 bases and the J gene end by 7 bases; junction bases not matched to a gene: 7. Germline loops: CDR1 SGHTA, CDR2 FQGNSA. The CDR3 protein is CASSSDLAGYTQYF. The CDR3 nucleotides read TGTGCCAGCAGCTCAGATTTAGCGGGATATACGCAGTATTTT.

The gene calls are TRBV28 and TRBJ1-3, with D unresolved. Trimming cost V 9 bases and J 0 bases, with 9 bases left between them. Germline values: CDR1 MDHEN, CDR2 SYDVKM. This CDR3 contains 13 residues. The CDR3 nucleotides are TGTGCCAGTCGAGAGGCCTCTGGAAACACCATATATTTT. Protein product: CASREASGNTIYF.

The genes are TRBV18 and TRBJ2-3; D remains unclear. The length of the CDR3 is 12 residues. Germline loops: CDR1 KGHSH, CDR2 LQKENI. Deletions cut 6 bases from V and 8 bases from J, with 12 bases between. Here the CDR3 DNA reads TGTGCCAGCTCTCCAGTGAGTGGTACGCAGTATTTT. It codes for CASSPVSGTQYF.

The V and J genes are TRBV21-1 and TRBJ2-2; no DNA check was done on the table's D call, TRBD1. TRBV21-1 is described as a pseudogene. The length of the CDR3 is 16 residues. CDR3 residues: CASSKAGTLATGELFF. CDR3 coding DNA: TGTGCCAGCAGCAAAGCGGGGACACTGGCCACCGGGGAGCTGTTTTTT.

V usage is TRBV5-1 and J usage is TRBJ1-2, with no clear D. Deletions cut 0 bases from V and 8 bases from J, with 14 bases between. CDR3 size: 14 residues. Per the germline V gene, CDR1 is SGHRS and CDR2 is YFSETQ. In nucleotides, the CDR3 is TGCGCCAGCAGCTTGGATTTAGAAGGGAGCGGCTACACCTTC. It is translated as CASSLDLEGSGYTF.

This chain joins TRBV20-1 and TRBJ2-7, with a weak D call TRBD1 (5 bases). Germline CDR1 DFQATT, CDR2 SNEGSKA (reference sequence). V was cut by 3 bases and J by 4 bases, with 7 bases left in between. The CDR3 is 11 amino acids. The CDR3 DNA follows: TGCAGTGCTAGCCAGGGTTACGAGCAGTACTTC. Protein: CSASQGYEQYF.

V gene TRBV7-9 combines with J gene TRBJ2-5, with 9 bases that match TRBD1. The CDR3 has 14 residues. Germline CDR1 SEHNR, CDR2 FQNEAQ (reference sequence). The V segment lost 5 bases and the J segment 5 bases; nucleotides outside the gene matches: 6. The CDR3 DNA sequence: TGTGCCAGCAGCCCGACAGGGGGAGAGGAGACCCAGTACTTC. This codes for CASSPTGGEETQYF.

This chain connects TRBV28 to TRBJ2-1; 11 nucleotides line up with TRBD2. The germline CDR1 and CDR2 sequences are MDHEN and SYDVKM. J lost 4 bases, V lost 5 bases, and 7 bases had no gene match. The CDR3 has 16 residues. The CDR3 nucleotides read TGTGCCAGCAGTCCCGGCGGGACTAGCGGATACAATGAGCAGTTCTTC. Translating gives CASSPGGTSGYNEQFF.

This sequence joins TRBV6-5 and TRBJ2-2, with 7 bases matching TRBD2. The CDR3 length is 14 residues. CDR1 and CDR2 from the germline V gene are MNHEY and SVGAGI. The ends lost 4 bases at V and 7 bases at J; junction bases unmatched: 6. CDR3 amino acids: CASSSGLDGGELFF. CDR3 DNA sequence: TGTGCCAGCAGTTCCGGACTAGATGGCGGGGAGCTGTTTTTT.

The CDR3 sequence is CASSLNVDNNEQFF. CDR3 coding DNA: TGTGCCAGCAGCTTAAACGTGGACAACAATGAGCAGTTCTTC. The gene calls are TRBV11-3 and TRBJ2-1; tentatively, D is TRBD1 (5 bases). The length of the CDR3 is 14 residues. CDR1 and CDR2 from the germline V gene are SGHNT and YENEEA. The ends were cut back, 2 bases at V and 5 bases at J, with 10 bases in the middle.

This rearrangement joins TRBV28 to TRBJ1-5, with a tentative D call TRBD1 (6 bases). Trimming removed 7 bases at V and 5 bases at J, with 18 bases between. The CDR3 runs 15 residues. Germline V lookup: CDR1 MDHEN, CDR2 SYDVKM. CDR3 amino acids: CASTTPVAGDQPQHF. CDR3 bases: TGTGCCAGCACCACCCCCGTGGCAGGGGATCAGCCCCAGCATTTT.